The clone carrying this T cell receptor beta chain has more than one count but fewer than ten. What it recognizes is unknown. This entry belongs to a study of CD8 T cells in ankylosing spondylitis. The study, taken as a whole, reports: There was a TCR beta motif, made of several highly homologous variants, that appeared characteristic of ankylosing spondylitis blood. Before this, some motif variants had been reported in reactive arthritis synovial fluid and blood. There was reportedly significant enrichment of clones that were disease-linked in matched ankylosing spondylitis synovial fluid.

V dropped 5 bases and J dropped 3 bases, with 17 bases sitting between them. CDR1 and CDR2 (germline): DFQATT, SNEGSKA (reference sequence). The CDR3 totals 14 residues. TCRdb ran MiXCR on the 5' RACE reads and lists one entry per CDR3 protein. The sample holds some 800,000 distinct CDR3 sequences; 12% are singletons and the top ten take 0.51%. The sample taken for sequencing was blood, either unsorted or a sorted T cell fraction (not recorded which). This receptor was identified in a male donor with ankylosing spondylitis. V and J are TRBV20-1 and TRBJ2-7; no definite D call. CDR3: CSADSPSEYYEQYF. The CDR3 DNA is TGCAGTGCTGATTCCCCATCCGAGTACTACGAGCAGTACTTC.